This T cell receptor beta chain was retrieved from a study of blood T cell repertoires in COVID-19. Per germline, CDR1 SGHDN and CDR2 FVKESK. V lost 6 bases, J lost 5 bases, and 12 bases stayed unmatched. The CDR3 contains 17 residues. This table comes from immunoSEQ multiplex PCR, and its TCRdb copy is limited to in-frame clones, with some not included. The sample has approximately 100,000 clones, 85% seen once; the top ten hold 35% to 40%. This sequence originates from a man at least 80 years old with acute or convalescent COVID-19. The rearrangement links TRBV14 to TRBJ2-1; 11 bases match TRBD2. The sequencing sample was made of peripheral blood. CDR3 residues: CASRRTSGSLRDNEQFF. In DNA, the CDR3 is TGTGCCAGCAGGAGGACTAGCGGGTCCCTAAGGGACAATGAGCAGTTCTTC.